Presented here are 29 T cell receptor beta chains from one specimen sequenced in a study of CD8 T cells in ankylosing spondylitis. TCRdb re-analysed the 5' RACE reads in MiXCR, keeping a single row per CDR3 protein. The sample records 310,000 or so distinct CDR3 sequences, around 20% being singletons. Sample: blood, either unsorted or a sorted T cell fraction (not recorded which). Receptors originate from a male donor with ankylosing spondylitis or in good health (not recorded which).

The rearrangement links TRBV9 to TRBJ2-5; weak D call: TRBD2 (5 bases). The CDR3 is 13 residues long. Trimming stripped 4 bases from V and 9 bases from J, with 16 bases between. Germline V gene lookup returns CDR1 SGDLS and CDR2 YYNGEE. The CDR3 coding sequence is TGTGCCAGCAGCACTAGGTTAATCGAGTCCCAGTACTTC. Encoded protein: CASSTRLIESQYF.

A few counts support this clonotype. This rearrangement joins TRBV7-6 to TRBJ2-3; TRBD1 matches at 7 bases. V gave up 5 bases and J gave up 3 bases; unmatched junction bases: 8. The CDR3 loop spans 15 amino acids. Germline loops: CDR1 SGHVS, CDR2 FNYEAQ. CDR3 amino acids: CASSLLGQETDTQYF. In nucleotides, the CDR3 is TGTGCCAGCAGCCTACTAGGACAGGAAACAGATACGCAGTATTTT.

The CDR3 sequence: CASSNDREADGYTF. The CDR3 bases are TGTGCCAGCAGCAATGACAGGGAAGCGGATGGCTACACCTTC. The chain has TRBV21-1 and TRBJ1-2; whether TRBD1, the table's D call, matches the DNA was not checked. TRBV21-1 is designated a pseudogene. The length of the CDR3 is 14 residues.

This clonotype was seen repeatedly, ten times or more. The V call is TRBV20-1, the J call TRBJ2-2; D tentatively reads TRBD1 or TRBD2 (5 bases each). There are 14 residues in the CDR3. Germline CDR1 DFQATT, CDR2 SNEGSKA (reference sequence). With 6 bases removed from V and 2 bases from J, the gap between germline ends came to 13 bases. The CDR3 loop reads CSAARDPNTGELFF. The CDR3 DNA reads TGCAGTGCCGCTCGGGACCCTAACACCGGGGAGCTGTTTTTT.

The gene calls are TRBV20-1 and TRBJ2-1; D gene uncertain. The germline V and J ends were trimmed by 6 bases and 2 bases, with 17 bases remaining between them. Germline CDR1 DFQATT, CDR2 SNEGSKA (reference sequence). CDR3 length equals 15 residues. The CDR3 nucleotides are TGCAGTGCAGAAAGGGCCACGTCCCCCTACAATGAGCAGTTCTTC. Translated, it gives CSAERATSPYNEQFF.

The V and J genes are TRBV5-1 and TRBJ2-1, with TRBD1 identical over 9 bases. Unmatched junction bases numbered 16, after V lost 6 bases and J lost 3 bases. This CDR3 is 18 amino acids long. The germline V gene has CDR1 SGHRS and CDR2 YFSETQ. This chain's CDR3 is CASTTGTGINPLYNEQFF. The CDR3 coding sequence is TGCGCCAGCACCACCGGGACAGGGATAAACCCTCTCTACAATGAGCAGTTCTTC.

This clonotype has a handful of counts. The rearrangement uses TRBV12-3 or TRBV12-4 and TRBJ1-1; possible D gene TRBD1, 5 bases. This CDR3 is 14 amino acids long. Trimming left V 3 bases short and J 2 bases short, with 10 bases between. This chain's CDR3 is CASSFRGLNTEAFF. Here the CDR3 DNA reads TGTGCCAGCAGTTTTCGGGGGTTAAACACTGAAGCTTTCTTT.

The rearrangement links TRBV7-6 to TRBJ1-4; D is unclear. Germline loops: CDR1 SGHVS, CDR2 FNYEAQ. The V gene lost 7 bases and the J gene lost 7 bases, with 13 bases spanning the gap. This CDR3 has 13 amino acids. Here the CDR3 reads CASNLTGGEKLFF. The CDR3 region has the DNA TGTGCCAGCAACCTAACGGGTGGTGAAAAACTGTTTTTT.

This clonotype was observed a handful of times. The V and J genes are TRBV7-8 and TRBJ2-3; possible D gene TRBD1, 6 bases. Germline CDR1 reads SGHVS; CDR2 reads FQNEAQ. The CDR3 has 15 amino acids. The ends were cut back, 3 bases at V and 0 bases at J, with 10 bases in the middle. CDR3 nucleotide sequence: TGTGCCAGCAGCTTTAGAGGGACAAGCACAGATACGCAGTATTTT. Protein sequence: CASSFRGTSTDTQYF.

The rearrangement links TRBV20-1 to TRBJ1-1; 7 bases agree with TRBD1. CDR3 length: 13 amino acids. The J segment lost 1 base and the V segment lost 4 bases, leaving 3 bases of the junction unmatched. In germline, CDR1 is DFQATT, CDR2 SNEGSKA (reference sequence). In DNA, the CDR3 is TGCAGTGCTAAGACAGGGACGAACACTGAAGCTTTCTTT. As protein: CSAKTGTNTEAFF.

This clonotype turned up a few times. CDR3 nucleotide sequence: TGTGCCAGCAGTGGACAGGGGTTGAGGGATTTTTCCCACAGGGATACGCAGTATTTT. Translated: CASSGQGLRDFSHRDTQYF. J is TRBJ2-3 and V is TRBV28, with 9 bases fitting TRBD1. V was pared by 5 bases and J by 6 bases, with 21 bases of the junction left unmatched. Germline loops: CDR1 MDHEN, CDR2 SYDVKM. CDR3 length: 19 amino acids. Filled out from reference TRBV28 and TRBJ2-3, the complete variable domain reads DVKVTQSSRYLVKRTGEKVFLECVQDMDHENMFWYRQDPGLGLRLIYFSYDVKMKEKGDIPEGYSVSREKKERFSLILESASTNQTSMYLCASSGQGLRDFSHRDTQYFGPGTRLTVL.

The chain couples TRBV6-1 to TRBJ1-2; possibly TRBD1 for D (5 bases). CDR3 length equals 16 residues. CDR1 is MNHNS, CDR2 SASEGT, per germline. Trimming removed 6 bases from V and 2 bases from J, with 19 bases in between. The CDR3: CASRPTRGYVNYGYTF. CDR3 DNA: TGTGCCAGCAGACCAACGCGGGGGTACGTGAACTATGGCTACACCTTC.

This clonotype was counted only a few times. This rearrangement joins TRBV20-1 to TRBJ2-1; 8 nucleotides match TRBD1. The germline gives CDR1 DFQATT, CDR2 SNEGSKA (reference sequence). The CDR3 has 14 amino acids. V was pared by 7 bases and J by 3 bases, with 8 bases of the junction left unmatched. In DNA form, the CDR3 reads TGCAGTGAAGGGCGACAGGGGAACTACAATGAGCAGTTCTTC. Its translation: CSEGRQGNYNEQFF.

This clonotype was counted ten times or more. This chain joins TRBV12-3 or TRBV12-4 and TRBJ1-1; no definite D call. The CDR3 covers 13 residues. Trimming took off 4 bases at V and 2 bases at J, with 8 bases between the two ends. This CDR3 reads CASSSARNTEAFF. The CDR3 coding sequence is TGTGCCAGCAGTTCGGCGCGAAACACTGAAGCTTTCTTT.

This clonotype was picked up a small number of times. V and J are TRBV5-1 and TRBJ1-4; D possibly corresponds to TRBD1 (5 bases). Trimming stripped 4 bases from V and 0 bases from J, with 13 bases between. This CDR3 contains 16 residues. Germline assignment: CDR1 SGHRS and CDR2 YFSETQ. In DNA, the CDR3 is TGCGCCAGCAGCCGGGGCCAGCTTGCAACTAATGAAAAACTGTTTTTT. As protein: CASSRGQLATNEKLFF.

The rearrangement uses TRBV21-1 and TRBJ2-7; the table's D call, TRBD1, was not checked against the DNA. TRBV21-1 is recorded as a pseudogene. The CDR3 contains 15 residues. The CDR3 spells CASSTRDRGFDEQYV. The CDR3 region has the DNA TGTGCCAGCAGCACGAGGGACAGGGGGTTCGACGAGCAGTACGTC.

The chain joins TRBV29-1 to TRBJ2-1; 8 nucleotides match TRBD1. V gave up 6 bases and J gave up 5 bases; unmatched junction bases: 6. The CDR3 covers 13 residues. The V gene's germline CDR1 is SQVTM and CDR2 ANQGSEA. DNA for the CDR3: TGCAGCGTCTGGACAGGGAAGAACAATGAGCAGTTCTTC. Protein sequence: CSVWTGKNNEQFF.

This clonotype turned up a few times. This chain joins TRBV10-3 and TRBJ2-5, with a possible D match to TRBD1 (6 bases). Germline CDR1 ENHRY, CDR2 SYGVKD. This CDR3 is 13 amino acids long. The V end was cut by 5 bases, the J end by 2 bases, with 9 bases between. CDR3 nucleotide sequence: TGTGCCATCAGTAGGACAGATCAAGAGACCCAGTACTTC. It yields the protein CAISRTDQETQYF.

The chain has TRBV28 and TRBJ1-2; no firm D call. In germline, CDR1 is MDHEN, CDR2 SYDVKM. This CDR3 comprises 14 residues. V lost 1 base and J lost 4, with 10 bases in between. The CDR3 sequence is CASSLFSGIYGYTF. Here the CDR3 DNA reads TGTGCCAGCAGTTTATTTTCCGGGATCTATGGCTACACCTTC.

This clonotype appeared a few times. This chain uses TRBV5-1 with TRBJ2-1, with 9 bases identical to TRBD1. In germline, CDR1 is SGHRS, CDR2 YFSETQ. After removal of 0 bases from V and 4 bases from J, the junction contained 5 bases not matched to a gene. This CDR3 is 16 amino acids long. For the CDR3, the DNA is TGCGCCAGCAGCTTGGGAGGACAGGGGACATACAATGAGCAGTTCTTC. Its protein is CASSLGGQGTYNEQFF.

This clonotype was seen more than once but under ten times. The CDR3 sequence: CASMLTGSYEQYV. CDR3 in DNA: TGTGCCAGCATGTTGACGGGCTCCTACGAGCAGTACGTC. V and J are TRBV12-3 or TRBV12-4 and TRBJ2-7; D remains ambiguous. Trimming left V 7 bases short and J 0 bases short, with 10 bases between. This CDR3 has 13 amino acids.

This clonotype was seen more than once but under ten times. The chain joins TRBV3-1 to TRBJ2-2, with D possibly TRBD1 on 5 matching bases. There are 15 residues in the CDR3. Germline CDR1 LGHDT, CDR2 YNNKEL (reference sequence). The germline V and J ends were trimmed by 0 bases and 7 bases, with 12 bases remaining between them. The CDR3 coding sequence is TGTGCCAGCAGCCAAGAACTGCAGGGTCACGGGGAGCTGTTTTTT. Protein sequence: CASSQELQGHGELFF.

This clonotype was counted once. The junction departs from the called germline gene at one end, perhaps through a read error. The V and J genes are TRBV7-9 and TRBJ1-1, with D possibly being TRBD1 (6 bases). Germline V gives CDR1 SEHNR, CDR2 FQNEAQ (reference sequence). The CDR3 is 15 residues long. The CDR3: CASSLAPGEKTEAFF. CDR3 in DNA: TGTGCCAGCAGCTTAGCCCCAGGGGAGAAGACTGAGGCTTTCTTT. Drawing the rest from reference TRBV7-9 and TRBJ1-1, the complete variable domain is DTGVSQNPRHKITKRGQNVTFRCDPISEHNRLYWYRQTLGQGPEFLTYFQNEAQLEKSRLLSDRFSAERPKGSFSTLEIQRTEQGDSAMYLCASSLAPGEKTEAFFGQGTRLTVV.

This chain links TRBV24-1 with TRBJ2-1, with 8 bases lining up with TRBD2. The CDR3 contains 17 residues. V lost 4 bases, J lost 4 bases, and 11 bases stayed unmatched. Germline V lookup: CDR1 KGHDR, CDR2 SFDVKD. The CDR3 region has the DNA TGTGCCACCAGTGAAACATACGGGGGGGCCTCATACAATGAGCAGTTCTTC. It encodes CATSETYGGASYNEQFF.

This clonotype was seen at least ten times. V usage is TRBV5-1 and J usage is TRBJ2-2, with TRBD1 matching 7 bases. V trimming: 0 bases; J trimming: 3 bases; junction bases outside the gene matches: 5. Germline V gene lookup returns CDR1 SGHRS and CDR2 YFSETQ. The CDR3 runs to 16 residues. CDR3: CASSLARGLDTGELFF. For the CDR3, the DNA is TGCGCCAGCAGCTTGGCTAGGGGGCTTGACACCGGGGAGCTGTTTTTT.

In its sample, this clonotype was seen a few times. In DNA form, the CDR3 reads TGTGCCAGCAGCAGTGGGACTAGACGGTCTGAAGCTTTCTTT. Translating it yields CASSSGTRRSEAFF. The genes are TRBV7-2 and TRBJ1-1; D might be TRBD1 (5 bases). Trimming shortened V by 5 bases and J by 6 bases, and 16 bases separated the two germline ends. From germline, CDR1 is SGHTA and CDR2 FQGNSA. The CDR3 loop spans 14 amino acids. The full variable domain, with the rest looked up from reference TRBV7-2 and TRBJ1-1, is GAGVSQSPSNKVTEKGKDVELRCDPISGHTALYWYRQSLGQGLEFLIYFQGNSAPDKSGLPSDRFSAERTGGSVSTLTIQRTQQEDSAVYLCASSSGTRRSEAFFGQGTRLTVV.

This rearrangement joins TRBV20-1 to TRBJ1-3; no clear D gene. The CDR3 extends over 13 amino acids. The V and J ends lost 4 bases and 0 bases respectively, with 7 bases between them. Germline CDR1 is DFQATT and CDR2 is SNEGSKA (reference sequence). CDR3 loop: CSAIWLSGNTIYF. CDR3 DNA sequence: TGCAGTGCTATTTGGCTCTCTGGAAACACCATATATTTT.

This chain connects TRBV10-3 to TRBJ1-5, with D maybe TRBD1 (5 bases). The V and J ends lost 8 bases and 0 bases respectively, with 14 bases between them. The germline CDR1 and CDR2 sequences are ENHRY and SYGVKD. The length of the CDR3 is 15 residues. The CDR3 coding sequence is TGTGCCATCGGTGGGACCGGTTATAGCAATCAGCCCCAGCATTTT. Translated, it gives CAIGGTGYSNQPQHF.

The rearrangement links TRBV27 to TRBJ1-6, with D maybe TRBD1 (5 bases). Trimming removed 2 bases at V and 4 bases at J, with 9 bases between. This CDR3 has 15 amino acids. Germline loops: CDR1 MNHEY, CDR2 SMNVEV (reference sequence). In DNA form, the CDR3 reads TGTGCCAGCAGTTTAGAAGGGGTTTATAATTCACCCCTCCACTTT. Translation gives CASSLEGVYNSPLHF.